Listed here are 5 T cell receptor beta chains from one sample, sequenced in a study of regulatory T cells in long-lasting Graves disease. In building TCR beta libraries, iRepertoire HTBI primers were used together with Arm-PCR of CDR3 regions. TCRdb fed the multiplex PCR reads into MiXCR, producing one record per CDR3 protein. There are 400,000 to 550,000 distinct CDR3 sequences in the sample; around 14% occur only once, and approximately 16% lies in the top ten. Time point of the sample: newly diagnosed GD, antithyroid drugs for less than 3 months. The authors made the TCR library using RNA they extracted from PBMCs. These same records also appear under a second study, on T cells in Graves' hyperthyroidism and ophthalmopathy.

Sequenced here: peripheral blood mononuclear cells (PBMCs), sampled at new diagnosis, from a patient treated with antithyroid drugs. Receptor source: a woman in her 30s with Graves disease.

In its sample, this clonotype was seen many times. The gene calls are TRBV11-2 and TRBJ2-7; no definite D call. CDR3 length equals 12 residues. The V gene's germline CDR1 is SGHAT and CDR2 FQNNGV. With 4 bases removed from V and 4 bases from J, the gap between germline ends came to 8 bases. The CDR3 DNA reads TGTGCCAGCAGCTCAGCCGTATACGAGCAGTACTTC. It codes for CASSSAVYEQYF. The complete variable domain, with remaining parts taken from reference TRBV11-2 and TRBJ2-7, reads EAGVAQSPRYKIIEKRQSVAFWCNPISGHATLYWYQQILGQGPKLLIQFQNNGVVDDSQLPKDRFSAERLKGVDSTLKIQPAKLEDSAVYLCASSSAVYEQYFGPGTRLTVT.

This chain connects TRBV4-1 to TRBJ2-5, with 7 bases aligning to TRBD1. After removal of 5 bases from V and 7 bases from J, the junction contained 7 bases not matched to a gene. The CDR3 has 13 residues. Per the germline V gene, CDR1 is MGHRA and CDR2 is YSYEKL. For the CDR3, the DNA is TGCGCCAGCAGCAACGACAGGGCGGTGACCCAGTACTTC. It is translated as CASSNDRAVTQYF.

This clonotype was picked up many times. V gene TRBV7-3 combines with J gene TRBJ2-1; a weak D match, TRBD1 (5 bases). CDR1 and CDR2 (germline): SGHTA, FQGTGA. The V gene lost 6 bases and the J gene lost 0 bases, with 6 bases spanning the gap. This CDR3 is built from 13 residues. DNA of the CDR3: TGTGCCAGCAGACAGGACTCCTACAATGAGCAGTTCTTC. Amino acid sequence: CASRQDSYNEQFF.

The V call is TRBV20-1, the J call TRBJ2-2, with 12 bases identical to TRBD2. CDR1 DFQATT and CDR2 SNEGSKA come from the germline V gene (reference sequence). Losses at the gene ends were 5 bases for V and 3 bases for J; bases not matched to a gene: 4. The length of the CDR3 is 15 residues. The CDR3: CSACRLAGDTGELFF. CDR3 in DNA: TGCAGTGCTTGCAGACTAGCGGGAGACACCGGGGAGCTGTTTTTT.

This clonotype occurred a few times. The chain couples TRBV12-3 or TRBV12-4 to TRBJ2-7, with 7 bases identical to TRBD1. V dropped 6 bases and J dropped 7; count of bases not matched to a gene: 21. The CDR3 is 17 residues long. CDR3 sequence: CASSPNPDRATWLEQYF. The CDR3 bases are TGTGCCAGCAGCCCAAACCCTGACAGGGCTACGTGGTTGGAGCAGTACTTC.